This TCR beta chain comes out of a study of T-cell reconstitution after alpha-beta-depleted transplantation in children. General observations from the study: It was reported that alpha-beta T cells came from several hundred expanded graft clones (about two months after transplant). Counts and diversity of T cells one year after transplant came mostly from newly produced T cells. Surviving recipient T cells and thymic progenitors produced the high day-60 TCRbeta diversity seen in some patients.

There are a few counts of this clonotype. No antigen is known for it. This CDR3 is 15 amino acids long. The germline V gene encodes CDR1 MNHEY and CDR2 SMNVEV (reference sequence). Losses at the gene ends were 6 bases for V and 8 bases for J; bases not matched to a gene: 7. This sample's TCRbeta library carried unique molecular identifier barcodes. A single record per CDR3 protein comes from TCRdb applying MiXCR to the PCR reads. The sample lists 610,000 or so distinct CDR3 sequences; over 25% were seen once. The sample in question was PBMCs, obtained before TCRalphabeta/CD19-depleted stem cell transplant. The J gene is TRBJ2-1, the V gene TRBV27; TRBD2 matches 13 bases. The clonotype comes from a boy younger than two with Wiskott-Aldrich syndrome, due to receive a stem cell transplant. CDR3 bases: TGTGCCAGCAGCCCGACTAGCGGGAGGAGGCATGAGCAGTTCTTC. Encoded protein: CASSPTSGRRHEQFF.